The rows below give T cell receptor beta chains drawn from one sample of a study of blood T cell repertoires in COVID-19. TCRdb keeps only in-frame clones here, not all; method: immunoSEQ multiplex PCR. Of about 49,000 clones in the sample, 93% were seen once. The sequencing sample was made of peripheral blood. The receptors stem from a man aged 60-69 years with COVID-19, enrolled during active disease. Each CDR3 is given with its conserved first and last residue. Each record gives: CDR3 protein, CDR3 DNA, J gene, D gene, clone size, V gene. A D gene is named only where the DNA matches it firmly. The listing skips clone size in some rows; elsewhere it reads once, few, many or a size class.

cdr3_aa: CASSSYPGTGVSPLHF
cdr3_nt: TGTGCCAGCAGCTCATACCCCGGGACAGGGGTCTCACCCCTCCACTTT
j_call: TRBJ1-6
d_call: TRBD1
clone_size: NA
v_call: TRBV7-2

cdr3_aa: CASSSGQALGTEAFF
cdr3_nt: TGTGCCAGCAGCTCGGGACAGGCGCTGGGAACTGAAGCTTTCTTT
j_call: TRBJ1-1
d_call: TRBD1
clone_size: NA
v_call: TRBV5-4

cdr3_aa: CASSPGDSPDTQYF
cdr3_nt: TGTGCCAGCTCACCCGGGGATAGTCCAGATACGCAGTATTTT
j_call: TRBJ2-3
d_call: NA
clone_size: NA
v_call: TRBV18

cdr3_aa: CASSLRQGTNNEQFF
cdr3_nt: TGTGCCAGCAGCCTGAGACAGGGGACGAACAATGAGCAGTTCTTC
j_call: TRBJ2-1
d_call: TRBD1
clone_size: NA
v_call: TRBV7-2

cdr3_aa: CASSNTGDYGYTF
cdr3_nt: TGTGCCAGCAGTAATACAGGGGACTATGGCTACACCTTC
j_call: TRBJ1-2
d_call: TRBD1
clone_size: NA
v_call: TRBV12-3/TRBV12-4

cdr3_aa: CASSPRQGTNQPQHF
cdr3_nt: TGTGCCAGCTCACCCCGACAGGGGACGAATCAGCCCCAGCATTTT
j_call: TRBJ1-5
d_call: TRBD1
clone_size: NA
v_call: TRBV18

cdr3_aa: CASSEGHINEQFF
cdr3_nt: TGTGCCAGCAGTGAAGGACACATCAATGAGCAGTTCTTC
j_call: TRBJ2-1
d_call: NA
clone_size: NA
v_call: TRBV2

cdr3_aa: CAWSVQGGANEKLFF
cdr3_nt: TGTGCCTGGAGTGTACAAGGGGGTGCTAATGAAAAACTGTTTTTT
j_call: TRBJ1-4
d_call: NA
clone_size: once
v_call: TRBV30

cdr3_aa: CASSNKQGELFF
cdr3_nt: TGTGCCAGTAGTAATAAACAGGGGGAACTGTTTTTT
j_call: TRBJ1-4
d_call: TRBD1
clone_size: NA
v_call: TRBV19

cdr3_aa: CACGDNRGVETQYF
cdr3_nt: TGTGCCTGCGGTGATAACAGGGGAGTAGAGACCCAGTACTTC
j_call: TRBJ2-5
d_call: TRBD1
clone_size: NA
v_call: TRBV3-1/TRBV3-2

cdr3_aa: CASSQATGPYEQYF
cdr3_nt: TGTGCCAGCAGCCAAGCGACAGGCCCCTACGAGCAGTACTTC
j_call: TRBJ2-7
d_call: NA
clone_size: NA
v_call: TRBV3-1/TRBV3-2

cdr3_aa: CATSDLRANTGELFF
cdr3_nt: TGTGCCACCAGTGATTTGCGAGCGAACACCGGGGAGCTGTTTTTT
j_call: TRBJ2-2
d_call: NA
clone_size: NA
v_call: TRBV24-1

cdr3_aa: CASSRGTDEAFF
cdr3_nt: TGTGCCAGCAGCCGAGGGACAGATGAAGCTTTCTTT
j_call: TRBJ1-1
d_call: TRBD1
clone_size: NA
v_call: TRBV11-3

cdr3_aa: CGGTGGVGHF
cdr3_nt: TGTGGGGGCACGGGAGGAGTAGGGCATTTT
j_call: TRBJ1-5
d_call: NA
clone_size: NA
v_call: TRBV28

cdr3_aa: CASSQDVTVGGYGYTF
cdr3_nt: TGCGCCAGCAGCCAAGATGTAACAGTGGGTGGCTATGGCTACACCTTC
j_call: TRBJ1-2
d_call: NA
clone_size: NA
v_call: TRBV4-3

cdr3_aa: CASSIRDRGNQPQHF
cdr3_nt: TGTGCCAGTAGTATCAGGGACAGGGGTAATCAGCCCCAGCATTTT
j_call: TRBJ1-5
d_call: TRBD1
clone_size: NA
v_call: TRBV19

cdr3_aa: CASSLGTRPQHF
cdr3_nt: TGTGCCAGCAGTTTAGGGACTCGGCCCCAGCATTTT
j_call: TRBJ1-5
d_call: NA
clone_size: NA
v_call: TRBV12-3/TRBV12-4

cdr3_aa: CASSQDRTTGFYGYTF
cdr3_nt: TGCGCCAGCAGCCAAGACAGGACAACCGGATTCTATGGCTACACCTTC
j_call: TRBJ1-2
d_call: NA
clone_size: NA
v_call: TRBV4-1